This T cell receptor beta chain appears in the sequencing data of a study of blood T cells in healthy people across ages (dated by TCRdb to between 2014 and 2016). The study in broad terms: In model experiments, template switching captured roughly one uniquely barcoded TCR beta cDNA molecule for every two T cells. Age-related changes in TCR beta repertoire diversity were measured in the study by deep sequencing normalized with unique cDNA molecular identifiers. Four age groups were formed from the donors: young (average roughly 15 years), middle-aged (approximately 40), aged (62) and long-lived (approximately 78). To avoid experimental bias, donors of different ages were spread randomly across the sequencing lanes. The study analyzed two additional independent replicas of 1 million unique cDNA reads from the same blood draw for two donors, one aged 18 to 29 and one aged 80 or older. Results and caveats for the whole study, not just this receptor: Bulk unsorted PBMC profiling prevented conclusive comparison of naive and antigen-experienced compartments. Estimates of total diversity from one million sequenced T cells were regarded as lower bounds and underestimates. Compared with the aged group, the long-lived group had more naive CD4+ T cells, fewer expanded clones and increased TCR diversity, suggesting age selection. Observed TCR beta diversity per million T cells fell roughly linearly with age, and a significant reduction was already apparent by age roughly 41. A strong correlation was found between observed TCR beta diversity and the percentage of naive T cells measured by flow cytometry. Donor CMV infection status was unknown, potentially confounding age-related changes in expanded clonotypes.

Its CDR3 holds 15 amino acids, cysteine through phenylalanine. Only the CDR3 part of the read is kept: 45 bases, read in frame from the first base. The library came from 5' RACE. Sequencing used an Illumina HiSeq 2500. A second PCR of roughly 6 to 11 cycles was run with a J-beta primer mix and a sample-barcoded 5' primer. A unique molecular identifier was introduced onto each TCR beta cDNA molecule by a template-switch 5' adaptor carrying 12 random nucleotides. At least 3 million CDR3-containing paired-end reads were obtained from each sample. First-strand cDNA was synthesized from all RNA with the Mint cDNA synthesis kit, primed by a TRBC-specific oligonucleotide. All cDNA was treated with uracil-DNA glycosylase and then went through a first 18-cycle PCR with the universal primers M1SS and BC2_uni_R. The source study handled its data this way. Normalization of each sample was performed by random selection of 1 million high-quality reads, each carrying a distinct molecular identifier. Instead of being binned into consensus sequences, reads with shared molecular identifiers were discarded. MiTCR, with a Q25 quality threshold and the strictest error-elimination algorithm, was used for CDR3 identification, clonotype clustering and error correction. A nonparametric unseen species model with Euler transformation was used to estimate lower-bound total TCR beta diversity. The public reads were reprocessed in TCRdb via fastp at Q25 and MiXCR, keeping in-frame beta chains. Each entry is one CDR3 protein sequence, shown with its most common DNA and genes. These V and J calls derive from TCRdb rather than the authors' analysis. For this sample there are about 1,400,000 distinct CDR3 sequences; around 59% appear just once. 5% to 7% of the sample is in the top ten clones.

In the case of this clonotype: Which antigen it targets is not known. One end of the junction does not line up with germline, which may come from a read error.

Donors were 30 to 45 systemically healthy Caucasian individuals from Russia aged about 6 to 100 years. Each donor gave 8 to 10 milliliters of peripheral blood, drawn into EDTA-treated Vacutainer tubes. Ficoll-Paque density-gradient centrifugation was used to isolate PBMCs, with at least 6 million per sample. Total RNA, at least 5 micrograms per sample, was extracted from PBMCs with Trizol reagent. For every donor, flow cytometry on a PBMC aliquot measured the percentage of naive CD45RAhigh/CD27high T cells. The chain is assembled from TRBV12-3 or TRBV12-4 and TRBJ1-2, with TRBD1 perhaps the D gene, on 6 matching bases. This clonotype originated in a man in his late teens or twenties in good health. Material: blood. Here is the DNA: TGTGTCAGCAGTTTAAACAGGGCTACGACCTATGGCTACACCTTC. Its amino acids are CVSSLNRATTYGYTF.